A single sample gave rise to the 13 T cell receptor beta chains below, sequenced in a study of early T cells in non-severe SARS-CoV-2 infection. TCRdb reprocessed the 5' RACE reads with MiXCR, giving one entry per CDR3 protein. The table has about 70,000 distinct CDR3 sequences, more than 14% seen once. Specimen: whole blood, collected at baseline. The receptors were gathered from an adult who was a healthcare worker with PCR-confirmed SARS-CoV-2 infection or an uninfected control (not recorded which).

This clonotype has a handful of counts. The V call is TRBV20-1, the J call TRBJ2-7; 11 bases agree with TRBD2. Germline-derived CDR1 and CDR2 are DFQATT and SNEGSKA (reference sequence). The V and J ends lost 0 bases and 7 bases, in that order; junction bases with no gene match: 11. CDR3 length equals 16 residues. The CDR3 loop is CSARDGVAGGPREQYF. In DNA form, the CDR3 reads TGCAGTGCTAGAGATGGAGTAGCGGGAGGGCCGCGGGAGCAGTACTTC.

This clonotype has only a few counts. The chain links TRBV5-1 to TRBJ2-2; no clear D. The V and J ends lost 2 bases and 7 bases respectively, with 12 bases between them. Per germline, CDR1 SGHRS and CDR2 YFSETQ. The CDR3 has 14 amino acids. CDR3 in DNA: TGCGCCAGCAGCTTTACTTCTGGGAACGGGGAGCTGTTTTTT. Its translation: CASSFTSGNGELFF.

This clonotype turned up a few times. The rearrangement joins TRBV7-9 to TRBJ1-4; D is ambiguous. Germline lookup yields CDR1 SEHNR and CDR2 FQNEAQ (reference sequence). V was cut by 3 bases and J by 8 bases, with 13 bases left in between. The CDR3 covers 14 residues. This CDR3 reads CASSFSRGGEKLFF. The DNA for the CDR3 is TGTGCCAGCAGCTTTAGCCGGGGTGGAGAAAAACTGTTTTTT.

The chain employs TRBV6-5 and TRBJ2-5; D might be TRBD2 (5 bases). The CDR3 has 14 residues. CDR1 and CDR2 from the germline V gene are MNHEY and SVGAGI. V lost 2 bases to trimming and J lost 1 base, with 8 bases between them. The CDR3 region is CASSYRSGQETQYF. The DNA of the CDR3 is TGTGCCAGCAGTTACCGGAGCGGCCAAGAGACCCAGTACTTC.

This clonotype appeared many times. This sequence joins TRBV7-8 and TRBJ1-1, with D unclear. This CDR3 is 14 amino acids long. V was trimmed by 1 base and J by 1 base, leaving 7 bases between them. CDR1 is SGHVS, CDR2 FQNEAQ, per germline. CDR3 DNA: TGTGCCAGCAGCTTAGTGAGCCAGAACACTGAAGCTTTCTTT. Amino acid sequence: CASSLVSQNTEAFF.

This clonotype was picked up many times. CDR3 loop: CASSLGATYNEQFF. CDR3 nucleotide sequence: TGCGCCAGCAGCTTAGGCGCTACCTACAATGAGCAGTTCTTC. The gene calls are TRBV5-1 and TRBJ2-1; D gene ambiguous. Per germline, CDR1 SGHRS and CDR2 YFSETQ. The V end lost 2 bases, the J end lost 2 bases, and 8 bases lay between the germline ends. The CDR3 length is 14 residues.

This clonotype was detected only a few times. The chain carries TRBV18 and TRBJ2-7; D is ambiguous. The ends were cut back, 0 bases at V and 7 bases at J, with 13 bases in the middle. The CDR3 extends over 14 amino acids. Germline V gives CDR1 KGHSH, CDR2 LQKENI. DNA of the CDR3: TGTGCCAGCTCACCACCGGCGGCATCCAGGGAGCAGTACTTC. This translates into CASSPPAASREQYF.

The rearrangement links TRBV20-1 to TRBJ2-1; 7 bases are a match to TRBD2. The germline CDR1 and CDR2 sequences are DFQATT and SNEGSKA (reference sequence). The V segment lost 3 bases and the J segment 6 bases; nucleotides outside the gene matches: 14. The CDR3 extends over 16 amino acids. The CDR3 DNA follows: TGCAGTGCTAGGGTCGCCGGGACTACCGGCATCAATGAGCAGTTCTTC. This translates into CSARVAGTTGINEQFF.

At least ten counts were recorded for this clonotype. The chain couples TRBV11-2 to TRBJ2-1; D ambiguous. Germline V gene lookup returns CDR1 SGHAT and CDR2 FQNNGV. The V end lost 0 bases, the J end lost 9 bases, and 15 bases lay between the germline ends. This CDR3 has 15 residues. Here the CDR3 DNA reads TGTGCCAGCAGCTTAGAGCGGCAACCGCTGGCTGAGCAGTTCTTC. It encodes CASSLERQPLAEQFF.

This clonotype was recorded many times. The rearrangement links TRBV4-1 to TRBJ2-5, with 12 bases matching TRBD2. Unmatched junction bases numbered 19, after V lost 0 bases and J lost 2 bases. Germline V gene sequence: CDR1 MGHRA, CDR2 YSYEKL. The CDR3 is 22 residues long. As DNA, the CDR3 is TGCGCCAGCAGCCAAGAAGCAATAAACTCTGGACTAGCGGGAAGGCGTCAAGAGACCCAGTACTTC. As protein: CASSQEAINSGLAGRRQETQYF.

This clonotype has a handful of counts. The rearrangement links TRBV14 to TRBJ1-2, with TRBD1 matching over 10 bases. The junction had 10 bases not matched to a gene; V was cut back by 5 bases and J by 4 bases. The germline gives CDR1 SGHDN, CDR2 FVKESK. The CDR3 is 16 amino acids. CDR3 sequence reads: CASSFLGTGAFYGYTF. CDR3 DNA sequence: TGTGCCAGCAGCTTCTTGGGGACAGGGGCCTTCTATGGCTACACCTTC.

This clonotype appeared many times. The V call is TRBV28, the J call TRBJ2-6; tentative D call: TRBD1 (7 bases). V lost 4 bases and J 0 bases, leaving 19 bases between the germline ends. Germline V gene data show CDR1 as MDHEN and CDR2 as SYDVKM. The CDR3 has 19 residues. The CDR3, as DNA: TGTGCCAGCAGTTCTAACGAGGCAGGGGGGTACTCTGGGGCCAACGTCCTGACTTTC. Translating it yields CASSSNEAGGYSGANVLTF.

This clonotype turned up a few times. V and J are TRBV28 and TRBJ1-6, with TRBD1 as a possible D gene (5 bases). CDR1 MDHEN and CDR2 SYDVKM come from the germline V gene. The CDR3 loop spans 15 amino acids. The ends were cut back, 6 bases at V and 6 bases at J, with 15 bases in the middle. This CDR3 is CASSQPGAVNSPLHF. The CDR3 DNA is TGTGCCAGCAGCCAGCCTGGGGCGGTTAATTCACCCCTCCACTTT.